Listed below are T cell receptor beta chains from one sample, sequenced in a study of T cell responses to AZD1222 COVID-19 vaccine. Repertoires were generated with immunoSEQ multiplex PCR, while TCRdb's copy carries only in-frame clones and drops some. The sample contains around 120,000 clones, about 85% of which appear only once. Sequencing was performed on peripheral blood, taken on day 0 of AZD1222 vaccination. The source is an adult in good health. The CDR3 runs from the conserved cysteine through the conserved F or W. D genes are given only for firm matches. Part of the rows lack a size; the others show once, few, many or a class for expanded clones.

j_call,cdr3_length,d_call,clone_size,v_call,cdr3_nt,cdr3_aa
TRBJ2-3,19,TRBD2,-,TRBV9,TGTGCCAGCGGATTAGCGGGGGTAACAACCCATATCCCCACAGATACGCAGTATTTT,CASGLAGVTTHIPTDTQYF
TRBJ1-1,12,-,few,TRBV27,TGTGCCAGCAGTTTAGGAAGAGGTGAAGCTTTCTTT,CASSLGRGEAFF
TRBJ1-3,14,-,-,TRBV28,TGTGCCAGCATTCCCGGGACTCCGGGAAACACCATATATTTT,CASIPGTPGNTIYF
TRBJ1-2,16,-,-,TRBV7-8,TGTGCCAGCAGCTCGGGCAGGAATACAGGGAAAGATGGCTACACCTTC,CASSSGRNTGKDGYTF
TRBJ2-3,14,-,-,TRBV20-1,TGCAGTGCTAGTATGGATGGGGGCACAGATACGCAGTATTTT,CSASMDGGTDTQYF
TRBJ1-4,12,-,-,TRBV27,TGTGCCAGCTATTATCAGGGGGAAAAACTGTTTTTT,CASYYQGEKLFF
TRBJ2-2,17,TRBD2,-,TRBV7-9,TGTGCCAGCAGGAACCCCCTTCTAGCGGGGGGGGAAGGGGAGCTGTTTTTT,CASRNPLLAGGEGELFF
TRBJ1-4,14,-,-,TRBV6-5,TGTGCCAGCCGGCGAGGCCTGCTTAATGAAAAACTGTTTTTT,CASRRGLLNEKLFF
TRBJ1-2,13,-,-,TRBV28,TGTGCCAGCAGTTTGGCCGGTAGTTATGGCTACACCTTC,CASSLAGSYGYTF
TRBJ1-1,13,-,-,TRBV28,TGTGCCAGCAGTAAACAGGAGGACACTGAAGCTTTCTTT,CASSKQEDTEAFF
TRBJ2-7,13,-,-,TRBV14,TGTGCCAGCAGCCCCCCGGACACCTACGAGCAGTACTTC,CASSPPDTYEQYF
TRBJ2-3,18,TRBD2,-,TRBV4-3,TGCGCCAGCAGCCAAAGCCCTACTAGCGGGGGGGCCGCAGATACGCAGTATTTT,CASSQSPTSGGAADTQYF
TRBJ1-1,17,-,-,TRBV3-1/TRBV3-2,TGTGCCAGCAGCCAAGATCAGGGTCGGGGAAAGCAAGGTGAAGCTTTCTTT,CASSQDQGRGKQGEAFF
TRBJ1-2,16,TRBD1,-,TRBV7-9,TGTGCCAGCAGCTCGGGACAGGGCTACCCCCACTATGGCTACACCTTC,CASSSGQGYPHYGYTF
TRBJ2-2,18,-,-,TRBV5-1,TGCGCCAGCAGCACGAGACCGAACCCGGACGGGAACACCGGGGAGCTGTTTTTT,CASSTRPNPDGNTGELFF
TRBJ1-1,13,-,-,TRBV2,TGTGCCAGGAGGAGTCGGGTTGACACTGAAGCTTTCTTT,CARRSRVDTEAFF
TRBJ1-5,14,TRBD1,-,TRBV6-5,TGTGCCAGCAGCCGCGGGACAGTCAATCAGCCCCAGCATTTT,CASSRGTVNQPQHF
TRBJ1-2,15,-,-,TRBV19,TGTGCCAGTAGTGGTGTACGGACGGCGCAATATGGCTACACCTTC,CASSGVRTAQYGYTF
TRBJ2-1,15,TRBD2,-,TRBV5-1,TGCGCCAGCAGCTTGGCGCTAGCGGTATACAATGAGCAGTTCTTC,CASSLALAVYNEQFF
TRBJ1-1,15,-,-,TRBV2,TGTGCCAGCTCCCAATGGCCAGGGCTTAGGACTGAAGCTTTCTTT,CASSQWPGLRTEAFF
TRBJ2-5,13,-,-,TRBV7-9,TGTGCCAGCAGCCCCCAAACGGGGGAGACCCAGTACTTC,CASSPQTGETQYF
TRBJ1-2,13,TRBD1,-,TRBV29-1,TGCAGCGTTGTTATGGGGACAGGGTTGGGCTACACCTTC,CSVVMGTGLGYTF
TRBJ2-4,13,-,-,TRBV7-6,TGTGCCAGCAGCCCCCGACCGGACGACATTCAGTACTTC,CASSPRPDDIQYF
TRBJ1-2,14,-,-,TRBV13,TGTGCCAGCAGCTCCCGGGACACTCGCGATGGCTACACCTTC,CASSSRDTRDGYTF
TRBJ2-6,16,TRBD1,few,TRBV18,TGTGCCAGCTCACCCCAAGGTCCGGGACAGGGATACGTCCTGACTTTC,CASSPQGPGQGYVLTF
TRBJ2-7,15,TRBD2,-,TRBV6-5,TGTGCCAGCGCAACTAGCGGGGACAGCTCCTACGAGCAGTACTTC,CASATSGDSSYEQYF
TRBJ2-7,16,TRBD1,-,TRBV11-3,TGTGCCAGCAGCTTTACCGATGGGACAGCAGCCTACGAGCAGTACTTC,CASSFTDGTAAYEQYF
TRBJ2-5,15,-,-,TRBV5-1,TGCGCCAGCAGCTTGGGGATATCTAATCAAGAGACCCAGTACTTC,CASSLGISNQETQYF
TRBJ2-1,15,TRBD1,-,TRBV24-1,TGTGCCACCAGTGATCCGAGACAGGGTTACAATGAGCAGTTCTTC,CATSDPRQGYNEQFF
TRBJ1-2,12,-,-,TRBV19,TGTGCCAGCAGCCGCCTAAGCTATGGCTACACCTTC,CASSRLSYGYTF
TRBJ1-3,11,-,-,TRBV27,TGTGCCAGCAGTTTCGGAAACACCATATATTTT,CASSFGNTIYF
TRBJ2-3,14,-,-,TRBV19,TGTGCCAGTAGTATAAACTGGGCATCCGATACGCAGTATTTT,CASSINWASDTQYF
TRBJ1-3,19,-,-,TRBV13,TGTGCCAGCAGCTTAGTCGGGGAGGAACGTCCTCTCTCTGGAAACACCATATATTTT,CASSLVGEERPLSGNTIYF
TRBJ1-4,15,-,once,TRBV5-8,TGTGCCAGCGTCCTCCGGGCCCCGTCAGTTGAAAAACTGTTTTTT,CASVLRAPSVEKLFF
TRBJ1-6,17,TRBD1,-,TRBV28,TGTGCCAGCAGTTACGCACAGGGGAGCTCCTATAATTCACCCCTCCACTTT,CASSYAQGSSYNSPLHF
TRBJ2-7,14,-,-,TRBV19,TGTGCCAGTAGTACCCCCGGCAGCTCCTACGAGCAGTACTTC,CASSTPGSSYEQYF
TRBJ2-2,13,-,-,TRBV25-1,TGTGCCAGCAGTGCCGTTAATGGCGGGGAGCTGTTTTTT,CASSAVNGGELFF
TRBJ2-1,15,TRBD2,-,TRBV11-2,TGTGCCAGCAGGGTAGCGGGGGGTACGTACAATGAGCAGTTCTTC,CASRVAGGTYNEQFF
TRBJ2-7,14,-,few,TRBV19,TGTGCCAGTAGACCCCTAGGGCCTTCGGGGGAGCAGTACTTC,CASRPLGPSGEQYF
TRBJ1-4,14,-,-,TRBV5-5,TGTGCCAGCAGCTTGGGGATTTATAATGAAAAACTGTTTTTT,CASSLGIYNEKLFF
TRBJ2-7,11,-,-,TRBV2,TGTGCCAGCAGTGATTGGTACGAGCAGTACTTC,CASSDWYEQYF
TRBJ2-1,14,-,once,TRBV14,TGTGCCAGCAGCCAATCTCAGGGTGGGGATGAGCAGTTCTTC,CASSQSQGGDEQFF
TRBJ1-6,17,TRBD1,-,TRBV4-3,TGCGCCAGCAGCCAAGAAGGACAGGGGTATAATAATTCACCCCTCCACTTT,CASSQEGQGYNNSPLHF
TRBJ2-3,15,TRBD1,-,TRBV10-3,TGTGCCATCAAGGCCGGGACAGGGTCGACAGATACGCAGTATTTT,CAIKAGTGSTDTQYF
TRBJ1-4,13,-,-,TRBV11-2,TGTGCCAGCAGCGACCTCGGTCTTGAAAAACTGTTTTTT,CASSDLGLEKLFF
TRBJ1-2,14,-,-,TRBV14,TGTGCCAGCAGCCAGTCGGCCGGGCGGGGCGGCTACACCTTC,CASSQSAGRGGYTF
TRBJ2-3,15,-,-,TRBV6-5,TGTGCCAGCAGGCTCATGGGGAGTACTAGTGATACGCAGTATTTT,CASRLMGSTSDTQYF
TRBJ1-6,15,-,few,TRBV7-2,TGTGCCAGCGGGACCAAGGCATCCTATAATTCACCCCTCCACTTT,CASGTKASYNSPLHF
TRBJ1-1,14,-,-,TRBV20-1,TGCAGTGCTAGTGACGGTGACACGAACACTGAAGCTTTCTTT,CSASDGDTNTEAFF
TRBJ2-4,13,-,-,TRBV6-1,TGTGCCAGCAGCCTCCAAGCCAAAAACATTCAGTACTTC,CASSLQAKNIQYF
TRBJ2-7,12,TRBD1,-,TRBV5-6,TGTGCCAGCAGTCGGACAGGGGACGAGCAGTACTTC,CASSRTGDEQYF
TRBJ2-7,15,-,-,TRBV28,TGTGCCAGCAGTTCCATGCGGGGACGGCCGTACGAGCAGTACTTC,CASSSMRGRPYEQYF